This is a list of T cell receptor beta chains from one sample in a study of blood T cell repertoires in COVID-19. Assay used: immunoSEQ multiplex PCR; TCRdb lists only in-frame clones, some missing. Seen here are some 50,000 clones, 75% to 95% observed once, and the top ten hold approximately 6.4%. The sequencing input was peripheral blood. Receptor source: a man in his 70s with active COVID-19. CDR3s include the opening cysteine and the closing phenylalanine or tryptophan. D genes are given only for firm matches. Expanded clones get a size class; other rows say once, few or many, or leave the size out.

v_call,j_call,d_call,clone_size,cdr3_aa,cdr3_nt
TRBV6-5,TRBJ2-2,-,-,CASSYQRSNTGELFF,TGTGCCAGCAGTTATCAACGGTCGAACACCGGGGAGCTGTTTTTT
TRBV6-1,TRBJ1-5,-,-,CASSEAGHSNQPQHF,TGTGCCAGCAGTGAAGCGGGACATAGCAATCAGCCCCAGCATTTT
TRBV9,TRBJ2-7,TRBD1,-,CASSVRTGSYEQYF,TGTGCCAGCAGCGTAAGGACAGGATCCTACGAGCAGTACTTC
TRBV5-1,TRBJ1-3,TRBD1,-,CASSPGQEGNTIYF,TGCGCCAGCAGCCCCGGACAGGAAGGAAACACCATATATTTT
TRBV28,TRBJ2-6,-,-,CASRTQGSGANVLTF,TGTGCCAGCAGAACTCAGGGGTCTGGGGCCAACGTCCTGACTTTC
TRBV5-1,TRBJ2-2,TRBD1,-,CASSSNPGQGGTGELFF,TGCGCCAGCAGCTCAAACCCGGGACAGGGTGGCACCGGGGAGCTGTTTTTT
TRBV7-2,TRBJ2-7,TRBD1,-,CASSLGQGVSEQYF,TGTGCCAGCAGCTTAGGACAGGGGGTCAGCGAGCAGTACTTC
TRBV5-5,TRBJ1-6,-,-,CASSHDQGLSPLHF,TGTGCCAGCAGTCATGACCAGGGACTATCACCCCTCCACTTT
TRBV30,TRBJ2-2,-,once,CAWSVGGHTGELFF,TGTGCCTGGAGTGTGGGGGGACACACCGGGGAGCTGTTTTTT
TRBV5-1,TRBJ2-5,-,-,CASSLGGSQETQYF,TGCGCCAGCAGCTTGGGGGGCTCCCAAGAGACCCAGTACTTC
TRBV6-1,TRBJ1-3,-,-,CASSDAGTGNTIYF,TGTGCCAGCAGTGACGCAGGGACTGGAAACACCATATATTTT
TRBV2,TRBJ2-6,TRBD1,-,CASRGQDFTGANVLTF,TGTGCCAGCAGGGGACAGGATTTTACTGGGGCCAACGTCCTGACTTTC
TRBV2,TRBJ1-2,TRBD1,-,CASTGRTGRTHGYTF,TGTGCCAGCACTGGCCGGACAGGAAGGACCCATGGCTACACCTTC
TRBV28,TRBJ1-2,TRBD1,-,CASSSGTGNSYYGYTF,TGTGCCAGCAGTTCGGGGACAGGGAACTCCTACTATGGCTACACCTTC
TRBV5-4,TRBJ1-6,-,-,CASSLDSSYNSPLHF,TGTGCCAGCAGCTTGGACAGCTCCTATAATTCACCCCTCCACTTT
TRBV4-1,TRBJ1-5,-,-,CASSQEGRGNNQPQHF,TGCGCCAGCAGCCAAGAAGGACGGGGAAACAATCAGCCCCAGCATTTT
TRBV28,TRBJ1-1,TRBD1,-,CASSLGGGPTEAFF,TGTGCCAGCAGTTTAGGAGGGGGCCCCACTGAAGCTTTCTTT
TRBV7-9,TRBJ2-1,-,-,CASSTGRTYNEQFF,TGTGCCAGCAGCACGGGGAGGACCTACAATGAGCAGTTCTTC
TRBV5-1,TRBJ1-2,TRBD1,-,CASSLDWGQEGHGYTF,TGCGCCAGCAGCTTGGATTGGGGACAGGAGGGTCATGGCTACACCTTC
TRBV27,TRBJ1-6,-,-,CASRTQGLYNSPLHF,TGTGCCAGCAGGACCCAGGGACTATATAATTCACCCCTCCACTTT
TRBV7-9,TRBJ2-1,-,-,CASSLVEGSNEQFF,TGTGCCAGCAGCTTAGTCGAGGGCAGCAATGAGCAGTTCTTC
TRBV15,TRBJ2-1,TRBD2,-,CATSRALRGFDNEQFF,TGTGCCACCAGCAGAGCATTGCGGGGGTTCGACAATGAGCAGTTCTTC
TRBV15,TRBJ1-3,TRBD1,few,CATSRDPQGRLRNTIYF,TGTGCCACCAGCAGAGATCCACAGGGGCGGTTAAGAAACACCATATATTTT
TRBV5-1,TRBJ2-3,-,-,CASSVSLSSTDTQYF,TGCGCCAGCAGCGTTTCGTTATCTAGCACAGATACGCAGTATTTT
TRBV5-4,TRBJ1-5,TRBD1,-,CASSLQGDSQPQHF,TGTGCCAGCAGCTTGCAGGGGGATAGTCAGCCCCAGCATTTT